The entry that follows covers one T cell receptor (beta chain) sequence. The antigen is not known. This sample is part of a study of blood T cells in healthy people across ages. In the study overall: In model experiments, template switching was able to capture about one barcoded beta molecule for every two T cells that were present. Study-level results: While age rose, TCR beta diversity per million T cells dropped in a roughly linear way.

Then a second PCR, running roughly 6 to 11 cycles, was carried out with a sample-barcoded 5' primer and a J-beta primer mix. Each cDNA was tagged by a template-switch adaptor containing 12 random nucleotides. TCRdb analysed the 5' RACE reads with MiXCR anew, one entry per CDR3 protein. This sample has 1.5 million to 2 million distinct CDR3 sequences, with about 28% found just once. This CDR3 has 16 amino acids. Germline CDR1 reads DFQATT; CDR2 reads SNEGSKA (reference sequence). The germline V and J ends were trimmed by 1 base and 4 bases, with 14 bases remaining between them. The clonotype comes from a woman aged 25 to 45 in good health. V is TRBV20-1 and J is TRBJ1-6; possible D gene TRBD1, 5 bases. Sequenced: blood. CDR3 nucleotide sequence: TGCAGTGCTAGAGCCAGGGACGGTTTGTATAATTCACCCCTCCACTTT. Encoded protein: CSARARDGLYNSPLHF.